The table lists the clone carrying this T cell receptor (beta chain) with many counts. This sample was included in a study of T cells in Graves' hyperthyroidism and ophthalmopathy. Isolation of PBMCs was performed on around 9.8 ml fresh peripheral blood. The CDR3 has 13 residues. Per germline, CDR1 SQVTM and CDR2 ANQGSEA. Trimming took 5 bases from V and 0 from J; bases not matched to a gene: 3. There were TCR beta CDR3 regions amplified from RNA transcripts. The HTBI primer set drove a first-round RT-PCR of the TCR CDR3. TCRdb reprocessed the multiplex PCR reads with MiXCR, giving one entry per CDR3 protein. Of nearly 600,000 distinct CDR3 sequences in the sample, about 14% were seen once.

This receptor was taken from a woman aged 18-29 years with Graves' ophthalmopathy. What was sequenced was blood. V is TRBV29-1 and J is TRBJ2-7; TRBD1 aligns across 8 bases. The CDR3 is CSVQDRDSYEQYF. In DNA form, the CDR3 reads TGCAGCGTTCAGGACAGGGACTCCTACGAGCAGTACTTC.